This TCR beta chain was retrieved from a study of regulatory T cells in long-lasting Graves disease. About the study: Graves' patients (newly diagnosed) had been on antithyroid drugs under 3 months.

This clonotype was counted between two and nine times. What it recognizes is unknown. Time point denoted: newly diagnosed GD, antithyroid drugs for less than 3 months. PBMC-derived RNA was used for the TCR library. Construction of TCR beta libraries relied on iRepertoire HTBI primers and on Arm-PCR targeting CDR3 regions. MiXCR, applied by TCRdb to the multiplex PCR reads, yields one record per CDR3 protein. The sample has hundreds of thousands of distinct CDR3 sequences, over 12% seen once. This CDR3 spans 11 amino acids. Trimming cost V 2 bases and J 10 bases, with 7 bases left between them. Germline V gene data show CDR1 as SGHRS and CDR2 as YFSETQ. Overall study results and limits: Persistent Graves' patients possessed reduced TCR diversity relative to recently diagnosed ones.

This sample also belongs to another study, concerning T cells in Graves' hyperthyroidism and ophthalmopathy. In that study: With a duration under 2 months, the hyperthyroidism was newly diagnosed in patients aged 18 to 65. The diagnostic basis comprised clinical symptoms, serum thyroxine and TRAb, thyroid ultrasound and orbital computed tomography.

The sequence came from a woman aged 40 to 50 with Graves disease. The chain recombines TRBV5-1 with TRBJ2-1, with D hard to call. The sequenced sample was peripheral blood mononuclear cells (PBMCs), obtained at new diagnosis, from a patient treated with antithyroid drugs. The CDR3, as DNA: TGCGCCAGCAGCTTCGCGGACGAGCAGTTCTTC. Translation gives CASSFADEQFF.